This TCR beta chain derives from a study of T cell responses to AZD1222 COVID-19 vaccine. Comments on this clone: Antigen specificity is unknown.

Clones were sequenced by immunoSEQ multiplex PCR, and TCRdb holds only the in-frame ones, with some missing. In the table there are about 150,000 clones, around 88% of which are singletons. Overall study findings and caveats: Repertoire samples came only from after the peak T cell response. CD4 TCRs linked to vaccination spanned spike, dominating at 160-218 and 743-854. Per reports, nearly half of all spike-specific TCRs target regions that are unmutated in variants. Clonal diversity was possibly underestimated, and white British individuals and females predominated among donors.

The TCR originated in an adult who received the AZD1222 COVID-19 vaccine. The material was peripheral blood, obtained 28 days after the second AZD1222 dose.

The CDR3 bases are TGTGCCAGTAGTGCTCAAGGACGGCGATTGGGAAACACCATATATTTT. Its protein product is CASSAQGRRLGNTIYF. The chain carries TRBV19 and TRBJ1-3; no reliable D call. CDR3 length equals 16 residues. Trimming shortened V by 5 bases and J by 4 bases, and 18 bases separated the two germline ends. Looked up from germline, CDR1 is LNHDA and CDR2 is SQIVND (reference sequence).